One and the same sample provided the 26 T cell receptor beta chains below, sequenced in a study of T cell repertoires in cytomegalovirus infection. TCRdb reanalysed the reads using MiXCR and keeps one entry per CDR3 protein. The sample lists roughly 250,000 distinct CDR3 sequences, under 25% occurring once. The material sequenced was CD8+ T cells from PBMCs. The origin of the receptors is a human donor in good health (CMV status not recorded). Some clones in this sample may be carry-over from other donors' samples.

The J gene is TRBJ2-7, the V gene TRBV5-1; D is undetermined. CDR3 length equals 14 residues. With 2 bases removed from V and 1 base from J, the gap between germline ends came to 10 bases. Germline CDR1 and CDR2: SGHRS and YFSETQ. The CDR3 DNA sequence: TGCGCCAGCAGCTTTTATGAGGTTTCCTACGAGCAGTACTTC. Translating it yields CASSFYEVSYEQYF.

This clonotype was counted at least ten times. The rearrangement uses TRBV7-9 and TRBJ2-7; D is unclear. From germline, CDR1 is SEHNR and CDR2 FQNEAQ (reference sequence). The CDR3 length is 12 residues. The V end was cut by 2 bases, the J end by 3 bases, with 5 bases between. The CDR3 loop reads CASSLRSYEQYF. The DNA of the CDR3 is TGTGCCAGCAGCTTAAGGAGCTACGAGCAGTACTTC.

The CDR3: CATSRAGEETQYF. CDR3 coding DNA: TGTGCCACCAGCAGAGCAGGGGAAGAGACCCAGTACTTC. The genes are TRBV15 and TRBJ2-5; D may be TRBD1 (6 bases). The V end lost 1 base, the J end lost 3 bases, and 6 bases lay between the germline ends. This CDR3 is 13 amino acids long. Germline loops: CDR1 LNHNV, CDR2 YYDKDF (reference sequence). Using reference TRBV15 and TRBJ2-5 for the parts outside the CDR3, the full variable domain is DAMVIQNPRYQVTQFGKPVTLSCSQTLNHNVMYWYQQKSSQAPKLLFHYYDKDFNNEADTPDNFQSRRPNTSFCFLDIRSPGLGDTAMYLCATSRAGEETQYFGPGTRLLVL.

The CDR3 sequence: CASSPGSSNQPQHF. In DNA, the CDR3 is TGTGCCAGCAGTCCAGGGTCTAGCAATCAGCCCCAGCATTTT. The chain links TRBV27 to TRBJ1-5; TRBD1 might be the D (5 bases). The CDR3 loop spans 14 amino acids. V shed 5 bases and J shed 0 bases, with 8 bases lying between them. Germline assignment: CDR1 MNHEY and CDR2 SMNVEV (reference sequence).

This clonotype was counted ten times or more. This chain links TRBV20-1 with TRBJ2-1, with TRBD2 matching over 12 bases. V lost 5 bases and J lost 3; bases outside the gene matches: 5. The CDR3 consists of 15 residues. CDR1 and CDR2 (germline): DFQATT, SNEGSKA (reference sequence). The CDR3, as DNA: TGCAGTGCTCGCGGGACTAGCGGGTTCTACAATGAGCAGTTCTTC. Its protein is CSARGTSGFYNEQFF.

About this clonotype itself: A clone one base away is much larger, so this may be a read error. CDR3 sequence reads: CASGLTGSGSYEQYF. The CDR3 DNA is TGTGCCAGCGGCTTAACAGGATCCGGCTCCTACGAGCAGTACTTC. The chain links TRBV7-6 to TRBJ2-7; D perhaps matches TRBD1 (5 bases). The CDR3 has 15 amino acids. Germline values: CDR1 SGHVS, CDR2 FNYEAQ. Complete variable domain (other parts from reference TRBV7-6 and TRBJ2-7): GAGVSQSPRYKVTKRGQDVALRCDPISGHVSLYWYRQALGQGPEFLTYFNYEAQQDKSGLPNDRFSAERPEGSISTLTIQRTEQRDSAMYRCASGLTGSGSYEQYFGPGTRLTVT.

This clonotype was found a few times. V is TRBV28 and J is TRBJ1-6; 9 bases agree with TRBD1. In germline, CDR1 is MDHEN, CDR2 SYDVKM. With V trimmed by 6 bases and J by 8 bases, 14 bases remained unmatched. The CDR3 length is 17 residues. The CDR3 reads CASSHLSTGGNYSPLHF. CDR3 sequence (DNA): TGTGCCAGCAGCCACCTATCGACAGGGGGAAATTATTCACCCCTCCACTTT.

This rearrangement joins TRBV20-1 to TRBJ1-3; perhaps TRBD1 as D (6 bases). Trimming shortened V by 6 bases and J by 0 bases, and 12 bases separated the two germline ends. This CDR3 is built from 14 residues. The germline gives CDR1 DFQATT, CDR2 SNEGSKA (reference sequence). The CDR3 protein is CSAPEGVSGNTIYF. CDR3 coding DNA: TGCAGTGCCCCTGAGGGGGTCTCTGGAAACACCATATATTTT.

This clonotype has a count of ten or more. The chain links TRBV7-6 to TRBJ2-1; 8 nucleotides line up with TRBD1. Trimming removed 5 bases from V and 10 bases from J; junction bases left unmatched: 7. This CDR3 is 13 amino acids long. Per the germline V gene, CDR1 is SGHVS and CDR2 is FNYEAQ. CDR3 sequence reads: CASSAGQGPEQFF. CDR3 coding DNA: TGTGCCAGCAGCGCCGGACAGGGCCCGGAGCAGTTCTTC.

The chain has TRBV20-1 and TRBJ2-7; the match to TRBD1 covers 8 bases. J was trimmed by 3 bases and V by 0 bases; bases with no gene match: 7. The V gene's germline CDR1 is DFQATT and CDR2 SNEGSKA (reference sequence). This CDR3 is built from 15 residues. The CDR3 DNA reads TGCAGTGCTAGAGATCACAGGACAGGGATCTACGAGCAGTACTTC. Protein sequence: CSARDHRTGIYEQYF.

This clonotype was seen at least ten times. This chain uses TRBV4-1 with TRBJ2-5; 15 positions agree with TRBD2. The junction had 6 bases not matched to a gene; V was cut back by 0 bases and J by 4 bases. Germline V CDR1 and CDR2: MGHRA, YSYEKL. The CDR3 consists of 18 residues. CDR3 nucleotide sequence: TGCGCCAGCAGCCAAGAAGGACTAGCGGGGGGGCCAGGAGAGACCCAGTACTTC. As protein: CASSQEGLAGGPGETQYF.

By share, this clonotype ranks as medium-sized. The V and J genes are TRBV7-8 and TRBJ2-6, with TRBD1 identical over 12 bases. J gave up 0 bases and V 5 bases, and 8 bases lay outside the gene matches. Germline assignment: CDR1 SGHVS and CDR2 FQNEAQ. There are 19 residues in the CDR3. The CDR3 sequence is CASSLGTGGQLSGANVLTF. CDR3 nucleotide sequence: TGTGCCAGCAGCCTCGGGACAGGGGGCCAACTCTCTGGGGCCAACGTCCTGACTTTC.

This clonotype was picked up a small number of times. V usage is TRBV12-3 or TRBV12-4 and J usage is TRBJ2-1; D might be TRBD2 (5 bases). V shed 3 bases and J shed 8 bases, with 14 bases lying between them. The CDR3 length is 14 residues. This CDR3 is CASSFGGPGDEQFF. DNA for the CDR3: TGTGCCAGCAGTTTCGGAGGACCCGGGGATGAGCAGTTCTTC.

V gene TRBV11-2 combines with J gene TRBJ2-2; D not certain. Germline assignment: CDR1 SGHAT and CDR2 FQNNGV. V lost 5 bases, J lost 0 bases, and 10 bases lay in between. The CDR3 runs to 15 residues. The CDR3 loop reads CASSLLYSNTGELFF. The DNA for the CDR3 is TGTGCCAGCAGCCTTCTCTATTCGAACACCGGGGAGCTGTTTTTT.

V is TRBV29-1 and J is TRBJ1-1; 7 nucleotides align to TRBD1. The germline CDR1 and CDR2 sequences are SQVTM and ANQGSEA. J gave up 1 base and V 7 bases, and 9 bases lay outside the gene matches. CDR3 length: 14 residues. The CDR3 loop reads CSASTGVTNTEAFF. CDR3 coding DNA: TGCAGCGCCTCTACAGGGGTAACGAACACTGAAGCTTTCTTT.

CDR3 protein: CASSLLGLAASDTQYF. CDR3 nucleotide sequence: TGTGCCAGCAGCTTACTCGGACTAGCGGCTTCAGATACGCAGTATTTT. V and J are TRBV7-9 and TRBJ2-3; 10 positions match TRBD2. The V gene end was trimmed by 2 bases and the J gene end by 4 bases; junction bases not matched to a gene: 6. This CDR3 is built from 16 residues. The germline V gene encodes CDR1 SEHNR and CDR2 FQNEAQ (reference sequence).

Regarding this clonotype: This could be a read error, since a much larger clone is one nucleotide away. The chain is built from TRBV7-4 and TRBJ2-7; D remains ambiguous. The CDR3 sequence is 14 residues long. Trimming removed 8 bases at V and 0 bases at J, with 14 bases between. CDR1 is SGHVT, CDR2 SQSDAQ, per germline. CDR3 in amino acids: CASGDWADSYEQYF. As DNA, the CDR3 is TGTGCCAGCGGCGATTGGGCAGACTCCTACGAGCAGTACTTC.

This clonotype occurred a few times. The chain has TRBV6-1 and TRBJ1-3, with D unresolved. CDR1 and CDR2 from the germline V gene are MNHNS and SASEGT. The CDR3 has 16 residues. Trimming shortened V by 1 base and J by 2 bases, and 12 bases separated the two germline ends. DNA for the CDR3: TGTGCCAGCAGTGAAGATGGGGTACCCCCTGGAAACACCATATATTTT. Its protein is CASSEDGVPPGNTIYF.

This clonotype came up a few times. The chain joins TRBV28 to TRBJ2-1; 9 positions agree with TRBD1. This CDR3 spans 13 amino acids. V shed 3 bases and J 14 bases; nucleotides not matched to a gene: 8. Per the germline V gene, CDR1 is MDHEN and CDR2 is SYDVKM. CDR3 DNA: TGTGCCAGCAGTTTGGGGCTCGGGACAGGGAAGTTCTTC. The encoded protein is CASSLGLGTGKFF. Full variable domain (remainder filled in from reference TRBV28 and TRBJ2-1): DVKVTQSSRYLVKRTGEKVFLECVQDMDHENMFWYRQDPGLGLRLIYFSYDVKMKEKGDIPEGYSVSREKKERFSLILESASTNQTSMYLCASSLGLGTGKFFGPGTRLTVL.

Only a few counts were recorded for this clonotype. J is TRBJ2-1 and V is TRBV2; 8 bases are a match to TRBD1. Germline CDR1 reads SNHLY; CDR2 reads FYNNEI. The V segment lost 8 bases and the J segment 7 bases; nucleotides outside the gene matches: 4. The CDR3 extends over 12 amino acids. As DNA, the CDR3 is TGTGCCAGCGAGACAGGGGTGAATGAGCAGTTCTTC. It translates to CASETGVNEQFF. Looking up the rest from reference TRBV2 and TRBJ2-1 gives the full variable domain: EPEVTQTPSHQVTQMGQEVILRCVPISNHLYFYWYRQILGQKVEFLVSFYNNEISEKSEIFDDQFSVERPDGSNFTLKIRSTKLEDSAMYFCASETGVNEQFFGPGTRLTVL.

This sequence joins TRBV20-1 and TRBJ2-6, with 7 bases matching TRBD1. The CDR3 extends over 15 amino acids. The V and J ends lost 5 bases and 1 base, in that order; junction bases with no gene match: 5. Germline CDR1 DFQATT, CDR2 SNEGSKA (reference sequence). For the CDR3, the DNA is TGCAGTGCTTTTTCGACAGGGTCTGGGGCCAACGTCCTGACTTTC. This sequence encodes CSAFSTGSGANVLTF.

This clonotype was found a few times. The chain combines TRBV4-2 with TRBJ2-5; D perhaps matches TRBD2 (6 bases). Trimming shortened V by 4 bases and J by 5 bases, and 11 bases separated the two germline ends. Germline V lookup: CDR1 LGHNA, CDR2 YNFKEQ. This CDR3 contains 13 residues. The CDR3 bases are TGTGCCAGCAGCCCTACCGCGGGGGAGACCCAGTACTTC. Translation gives CASSPTAGETQYF.

A few counts support this clonotype. V is TRBV12-3 or TRBV12-4 and J is TRBJ2-7; TRBD1 agrees at 10 bases. The ends lost 6 bases at V and 2 bases at J; junction bases unmatched: 4. The CDR3 spans 14 residues. DNA for the CDR3: TGTGCCAGCAGGTCGGGACAGGGGACCTACGAGCAGTACTTC. This translates into CASRSGQGTYEQYF.

This clonotype was observed a few times. In DNA form, the CDR3 reads TGCAGTGCTAGTTTCGGGGGGACAACAGATACGCAGTATTTT. Translating it yields CSASFGGTTDTQYF. The chain is built from TRBV20-1 and TRBJ2-3, with a tentative D call TRBD2 (7 bases). This CDR3 is built from 14 residues. Germline V gene lookup returns CDR1 DFQATT and CDR2 SNEGSKA (reference sequence). V was cut by 3 bases and J by 3 bases, with 13 bases left in between.

This clonotype has ten or more counts. The CDR3 reads CASSTGGGTEAFF. The CDR3 DNA is TGTGCCAGCAGCACCGGGGGGGGCACTGAAGCTTTCTTT. This chain uses TRBV12-3 or TRBV12-4 with TRBJ1-1, with a tentative D call TRBD1 (5 bases). The CDR3 spans 13 residues. Trimming cost V 6 bases and J 4 bases, with 12 bases left between them.

This clonotype was picked up many times. The rearrangement joins TRBV7-8 to TRBJ2-3; D remains ambiguous. Trimming stripped 3 bases from V and 3 bases from J, with 13 bases between. Germline assignment: CDR1 SGHVS and CDR2 FQNEAQ. CDR3 length: 15 amino acids. The CDR3 loop is CASSLSLFLTDTQYF. CDR3 bases: TGTGCCAGCAGCTTGAGCCTTTTTCTGACAGATACGCAGTATTTT.